This TCR beta chain was captured in a study of shared clonotypes between healthy human individuals. Study-level results: Genetic and exposure-history diversity was limited by the few donors.

Nashville, Tennessee was home to all donors, each a Caucasian adult. The germline V gene has CDR1 SNHLY and CDR2 FYNNEI. Deletions cut 11 bases from V and 0 bases from J, with 11 bases between. This CDR3 spans 13 amino acids. This clone was observed many times. Its antigen is not identified. Using immunoSEQ multiplex PCR, the repertoire was profiled, and TCRdb retains in-frame clones only, with some absent. The data hold around 240,000 clones, with approximately 70% observed a single time. Source material: memory CD4+ T cells sorted from blood. Noted subset: CD45RA-negative fraction. V is TRBV2 and J is TRBJ1-3; D is possibly TRBD1 (6 bases). This receptor was taken from a man aged 25-45 years in good health. The DNA of the CDR3 is TGTGCCGGAGGACAGAGCTCTGGAAACACCATATATTTT. Translating gives CAGGQSSGNTIYF.